This TCR beta chain was identified during a study of Graves' ophthalmopathy and Graves' hyperthyroidism. CDR3 size: 14 residues. Looked up from germline, CDR1 is MGHRA and CDR2 is YSYEKL. After removal of 5 bases from V and 5 bases from J, the junction contained 8 bases not matched to a gene. The study amplified TCR beta CDR3 regions using RNA transcripts. An opening RT-PCR round employed HTBI primers and preceded a second-round multiplex PCR. TCRdb re-called the multiplex PCR reads with MiXCR, one entry per CDR3 protein. The sample has 200,000 to 250,000 distinct CDR3 sequences, around 45% seen once. Those donors who had ophthalmopathy presented with moderate-to-severe activity, a CAS of ≥3, a NOSPECS of ≥4 and a duration under 3 months.

This TCR derives from an adult man with Graves' ophthalmopathy. Sequencing used peripheral blood. V is TRBV4-1 and J is TRBJ1-2; TRBD1 matches 7 bases. The CDR3 DNA is TGCGCCAGCAGCTCAACAGGGGATCGGTATGGCTACACCTTC. Protein product: CASSSTGDRYGYTF.